Below, 19 T cell receptor beta chains from the same sample are listed, as sequenced in a study of OX40 agonist ivuxolimab in advanced cancers. Here immunoSEQ multiplex PCR was the method, and the copy in TCRdb shows in-frame clones only, minus some. Among 92,000 or so clones listed, about 90% were seen once. The specimen comprised CD4+ or CD8+ T cells sorted from blood, sampled in a trial of the OX40 agonist ivuxolimab. The origin of the receptors is an adult with an advanced solid tumor such as melanoma, head and neck, liver or kidney cancer.

The chain has TRBV14 and TRBJ2-1; TRBD2 aligns across 8 bases. The CDR3 runs 19 residues. With 4 bases clipped from V and 12 bases from J, the junction kept 26 bases outside the gene matches. The V gene's germline CDR1 is SGHDN and CDR2 FVKESK. In DNA form, the CDR3 reads TGTGCCAGCAGCCCAGCAGGGAGCGGGAGAGCCAGACAGATGGGGCGGCAGTTCTTC. It translates to CASSPAGSGRARQMGRQFF.

The J gene is TRBJ2-1, the V gene TRBV5-6; 7 nucleotides align to TRBD2. Per the germline V gene, CDR1 is SGHDT and CDR2 is YYEEEE. V lost 6 bases and J lost 14; bases outside the gene matches: 23. This CDR3 contains 16 residues. CDR3 DNA sequence: TGTGCCAGCACACCGACGCCATGGGACTGGCGGGAGTGGAAGTTCTTC. It encodes CASTPTPWDWREWKFF.

The chain carries TRBV5-6 and TRBJ2-7, with a weak D call TRBD1 (5 bases). V was clipped by 1 base and J by 0 bases, with 8 bases between them. CDR1 is SGHDT, CDR2 YYEEEE, per germline. The CDR3 spans 14 residues. In DNA form, the CDR3 reads TGTGCCAGCAGCTTGCGACAGAACTCCTACGAGCAGTACTTC. Its translation is CASSLRQNSYEQYF.

This clone was seen only a few times. The chain links TRBV19 to TRBJ2-3; maybe TRBD2 (5 bases). The CDR3 spans 14 residues. V was pared by 5 bases and J by 5 bases, with 14 bases between. Per germline, CDR1 LNHDA and CDR2 SQIVND (reference sequence). The CDR3 sequence: CASSLLAGGDTQYF. Here the CDR3 DNA reads TGTGCCAGTAGTCTTTTGGCGGGCGGAGATACGCAGTATTTT.

This chain joins TRBV5-6 and TRBJ2-7; TRBD2 matches at 8 bases. The CDR3 has 14 amino acids. Germline V gene sequence: CDR1 SGHDT, CDR2 YYEEEE. The J segment lost 2 bases and the V segment lost 4 bases, leaving 5 bases of the junction unmatched. For the CDR3, the DNA is TGTGCCAGCAGCCCTCCGGGACTAGCCTACGAGCAGTACTTC. This translates into CASSPPGLAYEQYF.

The V and J genes are TRBV7-6 and TRBJ2-7; 7 bases are a match to TRBD1. Germline V CDR1 and CDR2: SGHVS, FNYEAQ. CDR3 length: 14 amino acids. V was clipped by 6 bases and J by 5 bases; unmatched bases: 10. The CDR3 loop is CASRLRQGPHEQYF. In DNA, the CDR3 is TGTGCCAGCAGACTACGACAGGGACCGCACGAGCAGTACTTC.

In the case of this clone: Sequence at one end of the junction differs from germline and may be a read error. The J gene is TRBJ2-7, the V gene TRBV20-1; D gene ambiguous. This CDR3 spans 8 amino acids. Germline CDR1 is DFQATT and CDR2 is SNEGSKA (reference sequence). CDR3 sequence (DNA): TGCAGTCCCTACCAGCAGTACTTC. It is translated as CSPYQQYF.

V gene TRBV9 combines with J gene TRBJ2-1; TRBD2 matches 14 bases. CDR1 is SGDLS and CDR2 is YYNGEE in the germline V gene. The trim removed 3 bases at V and 8 bases at J, leaving 7 bases unmatched. There are 16 residues in the CDR3. The DNA of the CDR3 is TGTGCCAGCAGCGCGCGGGGACTAGCGGGAGAGTATGAGCAGTTCTTC. Protein product: CASSARGLAGEYEQFF.

The genes are TRBV7-2 and TRBJ2-1; TRBD2 aligns across 13 bases. Germline V CDR1 and CDR2: SGHTA, FQGNSA. The V and J ends lost 3 bases and 7 bases, in that order; junction bases with no gene match: 15. There are 19 residues in the CDR3. The CDR3 is CASSLSGTSGKYVRNEQFF. CDR3 sequence (DNA): TGTGCCAGCAGCTTGTCCGGGACTAGCGGGAAGTATGTTAGGAATGAGCAGTTCTTC.

This clone was seen a handful of times. The genes are TRBV11-3 and TRBJ2-3; no firm D call. CDR1 and CDR2 (germline): SGHNT, YENEEA. Trimming left V 4 bases short and J 2 bases short, with 7 bases between. The CDR3 runs 13 residues. The CDR3 DNA follows: TGTGCCAGCAGCTCCCCACTCACAGATACGCAGTATTTT. Translating it yields CASSSPLTDTQYF. Filled out from reference TRBV11-3 and TRBJ2-3, the complete variable domain reads EAGVVQSPRYKIIEKKQPVAFWCNPISGHNTLYWYLQNLGQGPELLIRYENEEAVDDSQLPKDRFSAERLKGVDSTLKIQPAELGDSAVYLCASSSPLTDTQYFGPGTRLTVL.

This rearrangement joins TRBV6-6 to TRBJ2-5; D is possibly TRBD2 (5 bases). The V and J ends lost 6 bases and 1 base respectively, with 18 bases between them. Germline V gene lookup returns CDR1 MNHNY and CDR2 SVGAGI (reference sequence). This CDR3 contains 16 residues. This CDR3 reads CASRPPAAEIQETQYF. CDR3 coding DNA: TGTGCCAGCAGGCCCCCTGCAGCGGAGATCCAAGAGACCCAGTACTTC.

The chain couples TRBV27 to TRBJ1-5, with D possibly matching TRBD1 (5 bases). Trimming removed 5 bases from V and 8 bases from J, with 16 bases in between. Germline V gene lookup returns CDR1 MNHEY and CDR2 SMNVEV (reference sequence). This CDR3 is 14 amino acids long. This CDR3 is CASSPQGGLKPQHF. The CDR3 region has the DNA TGTGCCAGCAGTCCGCAGGGTGGGCTAAAGCCCCAGCATTTT.

As DNA, the CDR3 is TGTGCCATCAGTGAGTCACCCTACAATGAGCAGTTCTTC. It specifies CAISESPYNEQFF. The chain couples TRBV10-3 to TRBJ2-1; unclear D gene. The CDR3 extends over 13 amino acids. Germline CDR1 reads ENHRY; CDR2 reads SYGVKD. V was cut by 0 bases and J by 2 bases, with 2 bases left in between.

The genes are TRBV2 and TRBJ1-5, with a tentative D call TRBD1 (6 bases). Trimming left V 11 bases short and J 6 bases short, with 14 bases between. CDR1 is SNHLY, CDR2 FYNNEI, per germline. CDR3 length: 12 residues. CDR3 coding DNA: TGTGCCTTCCAGGACAGAGGTCAGCCCCAGCATTTT. As protein: CAFQDRGQPQHF.

The rearrangement uses TRBV5-6 and TRBJ2-5; D ambiguous. Trimming removed 3 bases at V and 5 bases at J, with 11 bases between. Germline V gene sequence: CDR1 SGHDT, CDR2 YYEEEE. The CDR3 runs to 13 residues. This CDR3 reads CASSSTVAETQYF. The CDR3 coding sequence is TGTGCCAGCAGCTCCACAGTTGCGGAGACCCAGTACTTC.

The chain combines TRBV6-6 with TRBJ1-1; D not certain. The CDR3 has 14 residues. CDR1 is MNHNY and CDR2 is SVGAGI in the germline V gene (reference sequence). V lost 2 bases and J 0 bases, leaving 7 bases between the germline ends. The CDR3 nucleotides read TGTGCCAGCAGTTACGAACATATGAACACTGAAGCTTTCTTT. Protein product: CASSYEHMNTEAFF.

The chain couples TRBV7-8 to TRBJ2-1; D might be TRBD1 (5 bases). V was clipped by 7 bases and J by 7 bases, with 11 bases between them. CDR1 is SGHVS and CDR2 is FQNEAQ in the germline V gene. The CDR3 runs 12 residues. CDR3 protein: CASNIGVNEQFF. The CDR3 nucleotides read TGTGCCAGCAACATAGGGGTTAATGAGCAGTTCTTC.

This chain uses TRBV28 with TRBJ2-3; D is possibly TRBD1 (6 bases). There are 14 residues in the CDR3. Germline CDR1 reads MDHEN; CDR2 reads SYDVKM. Trimming left V 7 bases short and J 6 bases short, with 17 bases between. The CDR3 protein is CASNGLRGTDTQYF. DNA of the CDR3: TGTGCCAGCAACGGCCTCAGGGGAACCGATACGCAGTATTTT.

CDR3 nucleotide sequence: TGTGCCAGCAGTCCACGGTGGGGGGGGGCTGGTCAGCCCCAGCATTTT. This codes for CASSPRWGGAGQPQHF. This chain links TRBV5-8 with TRBJ1-5, with a tentative D call TRBD1 (6 bases). The germline CDR1 and CDR2 sequences are SGHTS and YDEGEE. V lost 5 bases to trimming and J lost 6 bases, with 21 bases between them. The CDR3 totals 16 residues.